These 17 T cell receptor beta chains were sequenced from one sample in a study of identical twins. MiXCR, applied by TCRdb to the 5' RACE reads, yields one record per CDR3 protein. The table shows approximately 600,000 distinct CDR3 sequences, with just over 7% occurring only once. This same sample was also part of a study on yellow fever vaccine responses in identical twins.

Sequences were obtained from PBMCs. These receptors originate from a woman between 18 and 29 years old in good health.

There are many counts of this clonotype. The rearrangement uses TRBV2 and TRBJ1-5; no reliable D call. Looked up from germline, CDR1 is SNHLY and CDR2 is FYNNEI. The CDR3 is made up of 13 amino acids. Between the trimmed V and J ends, which lost 3 bases and 2 bases, there was a span of 5 bases. The CDR3 region is CASSDPGNQPQHF. CDR3 DNA sequence: TGTGCCAGCAGTGATCCAGGCAATCAGCCCCAGCATTTT.

The gene calls are TRBV2 and TRBJ2-3; 10 nucleotides align to TRBD2. V lost 4 bases to trimming and J lost 6 bases; unmatched junction nucleotides: 13. Germline CDR1 is SNHLY and CDR2 is FYNNEI. The CDR3 totals 17 residues. The chain's CDR3 is CASSVQAGGSRFDTQYF. In DNA form, the CDR3 reads TGTGCCAGCAGTGTACAAGCGGGGGGGTCGCGGTTTGATACGCAGTATTTT.

The chain uses TRBV27 and TRBJ1-6; 8 nucleotides line up with TRBD1. The CDR3 extends over 15 amino acids. The germline V gene encodes CDR1 MNHEY and CDR2 SMNVEV (reference sequence). The V gene end was trimmed by 6 bases and the J gene end by 6 bases; junction bases not matched to a gene: 7. The DNA for the CDR3 is TGTGCCAGCAGACCCCGGGACAGGAGTAATTCACCCCTCCACTTT. This encodes CASRPRDRSNSPLHF.

This clonotype was seen a handful of times. The rearrangement joins TRBV12-3 or TRBV12-4 to TRBJ1-1; tentative D call: TRBD1 (5 bases). There are 13 residues in the CDR3. V shed 1 base and J shed 14 bases, with 17 bases lying between them. In nucleotides, the CDR3 is TGTGCCAGCAGTTTAGGGGCTGGCAGGGTTTTCTTCTTT. Its protein is CASSLGAGRVFFF.

The V and J genes are TRBV20-1 and TRBJ2-1; no firm D call. The CDR3 is made up of 16 amino acids. The V and J ends lost 2 bases and 3 bases respectively, with 17 bases between them. Germline V gene lookup returns CDR1 DFQATT and CDR2 SNEGSKA (reference sequence). The CDR3 reads CSARPPLSALYNEQFF. Here the CDR3 DNA reads TGCAGTGCTAGACCCCCTCTATCCGCACTCTACAATGAGCAGTTCTTC.

The CDR3 DNA reads TGTGCCAGCAGTTCTAGCAGCGCGAACACCGGGGAGCTGTTTTTT. It yields the protein CASSSSSANTGELFF. The chain is built from TRBV11-2 and TRBJ2-2; D is perhaps TRBD2 (5 bases). This CDR3 has 15 residues. The V gene lost 6 bases and the J gene lost 0 bases, with 11 bases spanning the gap. The germline V gene encodes CDR1 SGHAT and CDR2 FQNNGV.

The V call is TRBV15, the J call TRBJ2-1; the D gene is possibly TRBD1 (6 bases). V was shortened by 0 bases and J by 10 bases, with 16 bases between the two germline ends. The CDR3 loop spans 15 amino acids. The V gene's germline CDR1 is LNHNV and CDR2 YYDKDF (reference sequence). In DNA, the CDR3 is TGTGCCACCAGCAGAGATAAAGTAGTGGGGGCAGAGCAGTTCTTC. It is translated as CATSRDKVVGAEQFF.

There are many counts of this clonotype. The chain has TRBV12-3 or TRBV12-4 and TRBJ2-7; D perhaps matches TRBD2 (6 bases). Trimming removed 0 bases at V and 3 bases at J, with 12 bases between. The CDR3 totals 15 residues. The CDR3, as DNA: TGTGCCAGCAGTTTAGCTGCGGGACCGATCTACGAGCAGTACTTC. Protein sequence: CASSLAAGPIYEQYF.

This clonotype showed up just a few times. The rearrangement uses TRBV12-3 or TRBV12-4 and TRBJ2-5; 14 bases are shared with TRBD2. This CDR3 has 17 amino acids. V trimming: 4 bases; J trimming: 5 bases; junction bases outside the gene matches: 9. CDR3 DNA sequence: TGTGCCAGCAGTTCCGGGACTAGCGGGAGTCTTGTGGAGACCCAGTACTTC. Protein product: CASSSGTSGSLVETQYF.

This clonotype came up a few times. The rearrangement joins TRBV20-1 to TRBJ2-7; the match to TRBD2 covers 10 bases. CDR1 and CDR2 (germline): DFQATT, SNEGSKA (reference sequence). This CDR3 has 16 amino acids. Unmatched junction bases numbered 5, after V lost 0 bases and J lost 0 bases. In DNA, the CDR3 is TGCAGTGCTAGAGATCCCGGACTAGCGGCCTCCTACGAGCAGTACTTC. Translation gives CSARDPGLAASYEQYF.

The rearrangement joins TRBV6-1 to TRBJ2-6, with TRBD2 identical over 7 bases. Germline CDR1 is MNHNS and CDR2 is SASEGT. This CDR3 spans 17 amino acids. V was pared by 6 bases and J by 1 base, with 9 bases of the junction left unmatched. DNA for the CDR3: TGTGCCAGCAGCGAGGCTAGCGGAGCTTCTGGGGCCAACGTCCTGACTTTC. Amino acids: CASSEASGASGANVLTF.

This clonotype has at least ten counts. This chain joins TRBV9 and TRBJ2-4; 8 bases align to TRBD1. The CDR3 is 15 amino acids. Germline assignment: CDR1 SGDLS and CDR2 YYNGEE. The V segment lost 3 bases and the J segment 5 bases; nucleotides outside the gene matches: 7. The CDR3 nucleotides read TGTGCCAGCAGCGGGATGGACAGGGAGCAAAACATTCAGTACTTC. Amino acid sequence: CASSGMDREQNIQYF.

This clonotype was detected a few times. This chain joins TRBV7-8 and TRBJ2-5; possible D gene TRBD1, 6 bases. Germline lookup yields CDR1 SGHVS and CDR2 FQNEAQ. The CDR3 is 15 amino acids. Trimming pared 3 bases from V and 4 bases from J, leaving 15 bases between. As DNA, the CDR3 is TGTGCCAGCAGCTTTTCCACAGGGACGGGAGAGACCCAGTACTTC. This sequence encodes CASSFSTGTGETQYF.

This clonotype was detected a few times. The chain uses TRBV5-5 and TRBJ2-7, with D maybe TRBD1 (6 bases). CDR3 size: 14 residues. Germline lookup yields CDR1 SGHKS and CDR2 YYEKEE (reference sequence). The V end was cut by 4 bases, the J end by 2 bases, with 13 bases between. This CDR3 reads CASSAEGVAYEQYV. CDR3 nucleotides: TGTGCCAGCAGCGCCGAGGGGGTAGCCTACGAGCAGTACGTC.

The chain couples TRBV12-3 or TRBV12-4 to TRBJ2-2, with D possibly matching TRBD2 (7 bases). V was shortened by 5 bases and J by 1 base, with 14 bases between the two germline ends. This CDR3 is built from 16 residues. The CDR3 is CASSGRGKGNTGELFF. For the CDR3, the DNA is TGTGCCAGCAGTGGGAGGGGGAAAGGGAACACCGGGGAGCTGTTTTTT.

The sample holds many counts of this clonotype. The chain couples TRBV11-2 to TRBJ2-7; 9 nucleotides line up with TRBD1. The germline CDR1 and CDR2 sequences are SGHAT and FQNNGV. The CDR3 is 15 residues long. The junction had 2 bases not matched to a gene; V was cut back by 0 bases and J by 2 bases. The CDR3 DNA follows: TGTGCCAGCAGCTTAGATCGGACAGGGGCCTACGAGCAGTACTTC. It specifies CASSLDRTGAYEQYF.

In this sample, this clonotype turned up many times. The chain combines TRBV20-1 with TRBJ2-5, with 9 bases lining up with TRBD1. Germline lookup yields CDR1 DFQATT and CDR2 SNEGSKA (reference sequence). Trimming took 2 bases from V and 5 from J; bases not matched to a gene: 12. CDR3 length equals 16 residues. The CDR3 region has the DNA TGCAGTGCTAGACACTGGACAGGGGACTTTAGGGAGACCCAGTACTTC. This translates into CSARHWTGDFRETQYF.